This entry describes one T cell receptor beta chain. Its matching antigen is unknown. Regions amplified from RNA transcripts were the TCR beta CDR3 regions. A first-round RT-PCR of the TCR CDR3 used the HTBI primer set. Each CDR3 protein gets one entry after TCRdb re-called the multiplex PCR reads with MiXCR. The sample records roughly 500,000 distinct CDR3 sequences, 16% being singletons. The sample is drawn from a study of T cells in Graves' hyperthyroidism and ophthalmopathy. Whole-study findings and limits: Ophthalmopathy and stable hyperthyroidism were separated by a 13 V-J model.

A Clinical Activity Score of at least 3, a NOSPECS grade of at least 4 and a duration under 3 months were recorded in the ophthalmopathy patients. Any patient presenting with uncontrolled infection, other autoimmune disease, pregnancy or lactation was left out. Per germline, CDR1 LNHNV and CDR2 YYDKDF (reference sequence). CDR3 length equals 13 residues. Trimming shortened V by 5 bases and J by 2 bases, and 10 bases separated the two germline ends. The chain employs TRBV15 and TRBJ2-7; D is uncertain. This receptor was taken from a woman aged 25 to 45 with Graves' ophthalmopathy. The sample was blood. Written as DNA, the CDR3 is TGTGCCACCAGCTCCATGGGAACCTACGAGCAGTACTTC. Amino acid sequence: CATSSMGTYEQYF.